Below are 30 T cell receptor beta chains sequenced from a single sample in a study of early stage breast cancer tumors. Some clones are missing from TCRdb's copy, which holds only in-frame ones; the method was immunoSEQ multiplex PCR. The sample yields some 30,000 clones, almost 85% seen once. Sequencing used blood. Every receptor here comes from a person aged 45-65 years with breast cancer.

This clone showed up just a few times. The same CDR3 arises from other DNA sequences in this sample as well. The CDR3 nucleotides are TGTGCCAGCAGCCTAGGACTAGCGGGAGGGCCTCGCCAAGAGACCCAGTACTTC. This translates into CASSLGLAGGPRQETQYF. The V call is TRBV4-2, the J call TRBJ2-5, with 15 bases aligning to TRBD2. The CDR3 sequence is 18 residues long. Germline-derived CDR1 and CDR2 are LGHNA and YNFKEQ. V trimming: 4 bases; J trimming: 1 base; junction bases outside the gene matches: 7.

This rearrangement joins TRBV4-1 to TRBJ2-3; TRBD2 matches 8 bases. Trimming at V came to 1 base and at J to 3 bases, leaving 9 bases not matched to a gene. The length of the CDR3 is 17 residues. Germline CDR1 reads MGHRA; CDR2 reads YSYEKL. CDR3 in DNA: TGCGCCAGCAGCCAAGCAACGACGGCGGGGGGAACAGATACGCAGTATTTT. Protein: CASSQATTAGGTDTQYF.

This rearrangement joins TRBV19 to TRBJ2-5, with D maybe TRBD2 (5 bases). The V end was cut by 3 bases, the J end by 4 bases, with 9 bases between. Germline lookup yields CDR1 LNHDA and CDR2 SQIVND (reference sequence). The CDR3 sequence is 13 residues long. CDR3 sequence reads: CASSIRGRETQYF. In nucleotides, the CDR3 is TGTGCCAGTAGTATCCGGGGTCGAGAGACCCAGTACTTC.

The CDR3 bases are TGTGCCAGCAGCTTAAAAACCGGACAAGATGCTAACTATGGCTACACCTTC. Its translation: CASSLKTGQDANYGYTF. This chain connects TRBV11-1 to TRBJ1-2; D possibly corresponds to TRBD1 (5 bases). This CDR3 is built from 17 residues. CDR1 and CDR2 (germline): SGHAT, FQDESV (reference sequence). Trimming pared 2 bases from V and 0 bases from J, leaving 16 bases between.

The chain carries TRBV6-1 and TRBJ1-3; a possible D gene is TRBD1 (6 bases). The length of the CDR3 is 15 residues. Germline CDR1 MNHNS, CDR2 SASEGT. V was trimmed by 2 bases and J by 3 bases, leaving 11 bases between them. The CDR3 bases are TGTGCCAGCAGTGAATTGGCAGGGGTTGGAAACACCATATATTTT. Translating it yields CASSELAGVGNTIYF.

CDR3 in amino acids: CASSPTGTSVYEQYF. CDR3 in DNA: TGCGCCAGCAGCCCTACCGGGACTAGCGTTTACGAGCAGTACTTC. The chain recombines TRBV5-1 with TRBJ2-7, with 10 positions matching TRBD2. Germline V gene data show CDR1 as SGHRS and CDR2 as YFSETQ. The V segment lost 4 bases and the J segment 4 bases; nucleotides outside the gene matches: 8. The length of the CDR3 is 15 residues.

The chain links TRBV6-1 to TRBJ1-1; no clear D gene. Germline loops: CDR1 MNHNS, CDR2 SASEGT. This CDR3 region has 13 residues. V was shortened by 4 bases and J by 1 base, with 7 bases between the two germline ends. The CDR3 DNA follows: TGTGCCAGCAGTGTTGAGGGGAACACTGAAGCTTTCTTT. Translation: CASSVEGNTEAFF.

The genes are TRBV5-4 and TRBJ2-3; D remains ambiguous. Germline CDR1 SGHNT, CDR2 YYREEE (reference sequence). V was pared by 0 bases and J by 5 bases, with 1 base between. This CDR3 is 11 amino acids long. The CDR3 protein is CASSLGDTQYF. The CDR3 nucleotides are TGTGCCAGCAGCTTGGGAGATACGCAGTATTTT.

This clone has just a few counts. The chain employs TRBV18 and TRBJ1-4; no clear D gene. The CDR3 is 14 residues long. Germline CDR1 KGHSH, CDR2 LQKENI. V was trimmed by 4 bases and J by 4 bases, leaving 10 bases between them. CDR3 residues: CASSLENLNEKLFF. CDR3 bases: TGTGCCAGCTCACTGGAGAATCTTAATGAAAAACTGTTTTTT.

The chain joins TRBV29-1 to TRBJ1-2, with unresolved D. Germline lookup yields CDR1 SQVTM and CDR2 ANQGSEA. The length of the CDR3 is 11 residues. The V and J ends lost 1 base and 8 bases respectively, with 8 bases between them. As DNA, the CDR3 is TGCAGCGTTGAAGCCGGGAGAGGCTACACCTTC. Its protein product is CSVEAGRGYTF.

The V call is TRBV7-2, the J call TRBJ2-2; D not resolved. Trimming removed 1 base at V and 9 bases at J, with 6 bases between. From germline, CDR1 is SGHTA and CDR2 FQGNSA. The CDR3 is 12 residues long. The CDR3 DNA is TGTGCCAGCAGCTTAGGATTTAGGGAGCTGTTTTTT. It yields the protein CASSLGFRELFF.

V and J are TRBV18 and TRBJ2-5; D is perhaps TRBD2 (5 bases). The CDR3 has 16 amino acids. Trimming took 3 bases from V and 2 from J, leaving 16 bases between them. Per germline, CDR1 KGHSH and CDR2 LQKENI. Here the CDR3 DNA reads TGTGCCAGCTCACCCCTACCGGGAAAAACACAAGAGACCCAGTACTTC. Translation: CASSPLPGKTQETQYF.

The chain is built from TRBV5-4 and TRBJ2-7; tentatively, D is TRBD1 (6 bases). The CDR3 runs 14 residues. Germline CDR1 SGHNT, CDR2 YYREEE (reference sequence). Trimming took off 3 bases at V and 0 bases at J, with 10 bases between the two ends. The CDR3 nucleotides read TGTGCCAGCAGCTGGCAGGGGAGCTCCTACGAGCAGTACTTC. It is translated as CASSWQGSSYEQYF.

V is TRBV10-2 and J is TRBJ2-7, with 7 nucleotides matching TRBD2. The trim removed 5 bases at V and 5 bases at J, leaving 6 bases unmatched. This CDR3 is built from 13 residues. CDR1 and CDR2 (germline): WSHSY, SAAADI. For the CDR3, the DNA is TGCGCCAGCAGTCCCGGGACTACAGACGAGCAGTACTTC. As protein: CASSPGTTDEQYF.

This clone was seen more than once but under ten times. V is TRBV9 and J is TRBJ1-2, with TRBD1 matching over 7 bases. V gave up 1 base and J gave up 0 bases; unmatched junction bases: 3. The CDR3 spans 15 residues. Germline loops: CDR1 SGDLS, CDR2 YYNGEE. CDR3 sequence: CASSVRDSTNYGYTF. CDR3 sequence (DNA): TGTGCCAGCAGCGTAAGGGACAGCACTAACTATGGCTACACCTTC.

The chain recombines TRBV28 with TRBJ2-7; D tentatively fits TRBD1 or TRBD2 (5 bases each). The germline V gene encodes CDR1 MDHEN and CDR2 SYDVKM. The length of the CDR3 is 14 residues. V was clipped by 3 bases and J by 4 bases, with 13 bases between them. CDR3: CASSLGDGPYEQYF. CDR3 DNA sequence: TGTGCCAGCAGTTTGGGGGACGGCCCATACGAGCAGTACTTC.

This clone has only one observation. This chain links TRBV19 with TRBJ1-5; TRBD1 might be the D (6 bases). The CDR3 extends over 14 amino acids. Per germline, CDR1 LNHDA and CDR2 SQIVND (reference sequence). V shed 1 base and J shed 7 bases, with 11 bases lying between them. CDR3 DNA sequence: TGTGCCAGTAGTATAGTGGGGGGGCCCCAGCCCCAGCATTTT. It translates to CASSIVGGPQPQHF. Supplemented by reference TRBV19 and TRBJ1-5, the full variable domain reads DGGITQSPKYLFRKEGQNVTLSCEQNLNHDAMYWYRQDPGQGLRLIYYSQIVNDFQKGDIAEGYSVSREKKESFPLTVTSAQKNPTAFYLCASSIVGGPQPQHFGDGTRLSIL.

V is TRBV7-9 and J is TRBJ1-6, with 9 bases aligning to TRBD1. The trim removed 5 bases at V and 3 bases at J, leaving 5 bases unmatched. The CDR3 is made up of 16 amino acids. Germline loops: CDR1 SEHNR, CDR2 FQNEAQ (reference sequence). The CDR3 loop is CASSAGDRVYNSPLHF. Here the CDR3 DNA reads TGTGCCAGCAGCGCAGGGGACAGGGTCTATAATTCACCCCTCCACTTT.

The V and J genes are TRBV5-4 and TRBJ1-1; no reliable D call. Trimming stripped 4 bases from V and 1 base from J, with 11 bases between. The CDR3 extends over 14 amino acids. The germline V gene has CDR1 SGHNT and CDR2 YYREEE (reference sequence). CDR3 region: CASSARTANTEAFF. The CDR3 nucleotides are TGTGCCAGCAGCGCGCGGACCGCGAACACTGAAGCTTTCTTT.

The chain joins TRBV11-2 to TRBJ2-2; 7 nucleotides align to TRBD1. Germline V gene lookup returns CDR1 SGHAT and CDR2 FQNNGV. With 2 bases clipped from V and 7 bases from J, the junction kept 7 bases outside the gene matches. The CDR3 is 15 amino acids. CDR3 amino acids: CASSLQGDSGGELFF. The CDR3 nucleotides read TGTGCCAGCAGCTTACAGGGGGACAGTGGCGGGGAGCTGTTTTTT.

This chain joins TRBV13 and TRBJ1-5; no reliable D call. Germline values: CDR1 PRHDT, CDR2 FYEKMQ (reference sequence). The CDR3 spans 16 residues. V lost 0 bases and J lost 2, with 11 bases in between. CDR3 protein: CASSLGRVRGNQPQHF. The CDR3 nucleotides are TGTGCCAGCAGCTTAGGACGGGTTAGGGGCAATCAGCCCCAGCATTTT.

The rearrangement uses TRBV10-3 and TRBJ2-7; D gene ambiguous. Per the germline V gene, CDR1 is ENHRY and CDR2 is SYGVKD. The V and J ends lost 6 bases and 3 bases respectively, with 9 bases between them. The CDR3 has 12 residues. CDR3 protein: CAIREHDYEQYF. CDR3 bases: TGTGCCATCAGGGAACACGACTACGAGCAGTACTTC.

This chain connects TRBV2 to TRBJ2-2; 10 bases are a match to TRBD2. Germline-derived CDR1 and CDR2 are SNHLY and FYNNEI. J was trimmed by 7 bases and V by 4 bases; bases with no gene match: 21. The CDR3 totals 20 residues. The CDR3: CASSVLIRLQREGYGGELFF. DNA for the CDR3: TGTGCCAGCAGTGTGCTCATCCGACTTCAGCGGGAGGGATACGGCGGGGAGCTGTTTTTT.

CDR3 amino acids: CASSLAKGIEAFF. CDR3 DNA: TGTGCCAGCAGCTTAGCGAAGGGGATTGAAGCTTTCTTT. This chain joins TRBV11-1 and TRBJ1-1; D perhaps matches TRBD1 (5 bases). V was cut by 0 bases and J by 7 bases, with 9 bases left in between. The CDR3 is made up of 13 amino acids. Germline CDR1 and CDR2: SGHAT and FQDESV (reference sequence). The full variable domain, with the rest looked up from reference TRBV11-1 and TRBJ1-1, is EAEVAQSPRYKITEKSQAVAFWCDPISGHATLYWYRQILGQGPELLVQFQDESVVDDSQLPKDRFSAERLKGVDSTLKIQPAELGDSAMYLCASSLAKGIEAFFGQGTRLTVV.

The V gene is TRBV30, the J gene TRBJ2-3, with D maybe TRBD1 (6 bases). The CDR3 is made up of 14 amino acids. The germline V gene has CDR1 GTSNPN and CDR2 SVGIG (reference sequence). V lost 0 bases, J lost 4 bases, and 11 bases lay in between. The DNA of the CDR3 is TGTGCCTGGAGTGTACAGGGCAGATCAGATACGCAGTATTTT. Translating it yields CAWSVQGRSDTQYF.

This rearrangement joins TRBV7-9 to TRBJ1-4; D unresolved. The CDR3 spans 14 residues. V gave up 5 bases and J gave up 6 bases, with 13 bases separating them. In germline, CDR1 is SEHNR, CDR2 FQNEAQ (reference sequence). In DNA form, the CDR3 reads TGTGCCAGCAGCCTAGGAGGACGTTATGAAAAACTGTTTTTT. Its translation is CASSLGGRYEKLFF.

Written as DNA, the CDR3 is TGTGCCAGTAGTGACCGGACAGGGGCCTCCGTGGGGACCCAGTACTTC. Translated: CASSDRTGASVGTQYF. The chain links TRBV19 to TRBJ2-5; 9 bases match TRBD1. The CDR3 totals 16 residues. With V trimmed by 5 bases and J by 7 bases, 14 bases remained unmatched. Germline loops: CDR1 LNHDA, CDR2 SQIVND (reference sequence). The variable domain in full, completed from reference TRBV19 and TRBJ2-5, reads DGGITQSPKYLFRKEGQNVTLSCEQNLNHDAMYWYRQDPGQGLRLIYYSQIVNDFQKGDIAEGYSVSREKKESFPLTVTSAQKNPTAFYLCASSDRTGASVGTQYFGPGTRLLVL.

The V call is TRBV7-3, the J call TRBJ2-3; D is tentatively TRBD1 or TRBD2 (5 bases each). CDR1 SGHTA and CDR2 FQGTGA come from the germline V gene. V lost 5 bases, J lost 0 bases, and 12 bases lay in between. The CDR3 length is 15 residues. This chain's CDR3 is CASSHDGGSTDTQYF. The CDR3 coding sequence is TGTGCCAGCAGCCATGATGGGGGTAGCACAGATACGCAGTATTTT.

This chain links TRBV27 with TRBJ1-5; 7 nucleotides match TRBD1. There are 14 residues in the CDR3. After removal of 6 bases from V and 7 bases from J, the junction contained 9 bases not matched to a gene. CDR1 MNHEY and CDR2 SMNVEV come from the germline V gene (reference sequence). The CDR3 region is CASRPTGLGQPQHF. CDR3 DNA: TGTGCCAGCAGACCGACAGGGCTGGGGCAGCCCCAGCATTTT.

The J gene is TRBJ2-1, the V gene TRBV7-6; weak D call: TRBD2 (7 bases). Germline V gene sequence: CDR1 SGHVS, CDR2 FNYEAQ. The V gene lost 2 bases and the J gene lost 7 bases, with 24 bases spanning the gap. This CDR3 is built from 18 residues. In DNA form, the CDR3 reads TGTGCCAGCAGCTTACCCCGAGGGGGGCGGGAGAATATGAATGAGCAGTTCTTC. Protein sequence: CASSLPRGGRENMNEQFF.